The present entry profiles one TCR beta chain with its context. CDR1 and CDR2 from the germline V gene are GTSNPN and SVGIG (reference sequence). After removal of 7 bases from V and 3 bases from J, the junction contained 6 bases not matched to a gene. CDR3 length: 13 residues. This entry comes from a study of technical replicates of blood from several donors. TCRdb's copy holds only in-frame clones and misses some; the assay was immunoSEQ multiplex PCR. The table lists tens of thousands of clones, roughly 96% of them singletons. This chain uses TRBV30 with TRBJ2-3; 8 bases fit TRBD1. The sequencing sample was made of T cells isolated from PBMCs. The sequence was collected from a human donor in good health. The CDR3 bases are TGTGCCTTGGGACAGGAGTTAACAGATACGCAGTATTTT. As protein: CALGQELTDTQYF.